These 11 T cell receptor beta chains were all obtained from the same sample, sequenced in a study of blood T cell repertoires in COVID-19. Sequencing was performed with immunoSEQ multiplex PCR; in TCRdb, only in-frame clones are kept and a portion is missing. The sample lists hundreds of thousands of clones, around 86% occurring once. The sequenced sample was PBMCs or T cells enriched from blood (not recorded which). The receptors shown here come from a middle-aged man who had recovered from COVID-19.

The chain uses TRBV21-1 and TRBJ1-5; TRBD1 reflects the table's D call only, with no check against the DNA. TRBV21-1 constitutes a pseudogene. There are 16 residues in the CDR3. The CDR3 nucleotides read TGTGCCAGCAGCAAAGCGGGGACAGGGGACAATCAGCCCCAGCATTTT. This gives the protein CASSKAGTGDNQPQHF.

The chain recombines TRBV7-2 with TRBJ2-5; 8 bases match TRBD1. The V and J ends lost 0 bases and 5 bases, in that order; junction bases with no gene match: 5. The CDR3 is 15 residues long. Germline V gene data show CDR1 as SGHTA and CDR2 as FQGNSA. The CDR3 is CASSLAADRVETQYF. CDR3 nucleotide sequence: TGTGCCAGCAGCTTAGCGGCGGACAGGGTGGAGACCCAGTACTTC. Full variable domain (rest looked up from reference TRBV7-2 and TRBJ2-5): GAGVSQSPSNKVTEKGKDVELRCDPISGHTALYWYRQSLGQGLEFLIYFQGNSAPDKSGLPSDRFSAERTGGSVSTLTIQRTQQEDSAVYLCASSLAADRVETQYFGPGTRLLVL.

The chain's CDR3 is CASSQAPGQGSYGYTF. Here the CDR3 DNA reads TGTGCCAGCAGCCAGGCCCCGGGACAGGGTTCCTATGGCTACACCTTC. The rearrangement joins TRBV4-2 to TRBJ1-2; TRBD1 agrees at 9 bases. V lost 3 bases and J lost 4; bases outside the gene matches: 9. In germline, CDR1 is LGHNA, CDR2 YNFKEQ. CDR3 length: 16 residues.

This chain links TRBV6-2 or TRBV6-3 with TRBJ1-5, with TRBD1 as a possible D gene (6 bases). Between the trimmed V and J ends, which lost 2 bases and 5 bases, there was a span of 13 bases. CDR1 and CDR2 (germline): MNHEY, SVGEGT. The CDR3 extends over 15 amino acids. CDR3 in DNA: TGTGCCAGCAGTTACGGGGGGGCAGGGGATCAGCCCCAGCATTTT. Translation gives CASSYGGAGDQPQHF.

The V call is TRBV13, the J call TRBJ2-1, with TRBD1 matching 7 bases. The junction had 5 bases not matched to a gene; V was cut back by 5 bases and J by 7 bases. The CDR3 is 13 residues long. Germline CDR1 PRHDT, CDR2 FYEKMQ (reference sequence). The CDR3 sequence: CASSPQTGNEQFF. For the CDR3, the DNA is TGTGCCAGCAGCCCGCAGACAGGGAATGAGCAGTTCTTC.

The chain recombines TRBV2 with TRBJ1-1, with D maybe TRBD1 (6 bases). Germline V gene sequence: CDR1 SNHLY, CDR2 FYNNEI. There are 14 residues in the CDR3. The ends were cut back, 4 bases at V and 6 bases at J, with 15 bases in the middle. CDR3 DNA: TGTGCCAGCAGTGCCCAGGGGCGCTGGTCTGAAGCTTTCTTT. This codes for CASSAQGRWSEAFF.

The chain has TRBV11-2 and TRBJ2-7; TRBD2 matches 13 bases. Germline V gives CDR1 SGHAT, CDR2 FQNNGV. J was trimmed by 2 bases and V by 5 bases; bases with no gene match: 12. The CDR3 is 18 residues long. As DNA, the CDR3 is TGTGCCAGCAGCCGCCCCAGACTAGCGGGAGGCCCTACCTACGAGCAGTACTTC. This codes for CASSRPRLAGGPTYEQYF.

This chain joins TRBV10-3 and TRBJ2-3; TRBD1 matches 7 bases. V lost 7 bases and J lost 0; bases outside the gene matches: 4. CDR3 length: 14 amino acids. Germline V gene lookup returns CDR1 ENHRY and CDR2 SYGVKD. CDR3 nucleotide sequence: TGTGCCATCACAACAGGGGTAAGCACAGATACGCAGTATTTT. Protein sequence: CAITTGVSTDTQYF.

In this sample, this clone turned up once. This chain links TRBV2 with TRBJ1-5, with 9 bases identical to TRBD1. CDR1 and CDR2 (germline): SNHLY, FYNNEI. After removal of 3 bases from V and 6 bases from J, the junction contained 6 bases not matched to a gene. This CDR3 contains 15 residues. This CDR3 is CASSEATGGSQPQHF. CDR3 bases: TGTGCCAGCAGTGAGGCTACAGGGGGCAGTCAGCCCCAGCATTTT.

The gene calls are TRBV5-1 and TRBJ1-2, with TRBD1 as a possible D gene (5 bases). CDR3 length: 14 residues. Germline CDR1 reads SGHRS; CDR2 reads YFSETQ. V lost 4 bases to trimming and J lost 3 bases, with 13 bases between them. In nucleotides, the CDR3 is TGCGCCAGCAGCCCCCAGGACACAGACTATGGCTACACCTTC. Translation gives CASSPQDTDYGYTF.

The chain links TRBV4-1 to TRBJ1-1; possible D gene TRBD1, 6 bases. Per the germline V gene, CDR1 is MGHRA and CDR2 is YSYEKL. The CDR3 sequence is 15 residues long. Trimming pared 0 bases from V and 6 bases from J, leaving 14 bases between. Here the CDR3 DNA reads TGCGCCAGCAGCCAAGAAGGGGGATATCCCGCTGAAGCTTTCTTT. Translated, it gives CASSQEGGYPAEAFF.